A single TCR beta chain is shown here with its context. Its specificity is not known. This CDR3 is 17 amino acids long. V dropped 1 base and J dropped 3; count of bases not matched to a gene: 9. The germline V gene has CDR1 SGHAT and CDR2 FQNNGV. This sample was included in a study of cytomegalovirus exposure and HLA in healthy donors. The study, taken as a whole, reports: TCR beta V segments were, for the most part, productive about 87% or about 30% of the time in an earlier analysis. A further, later analysis showed that HLA-associated TCR beta chains (compared with equally common others) were more clonally expanded.

A multiplex PCR was run with 60 Vbeta primers and 13 Jbeta primers. Libraries were prepared by immunoSEQ multiplex PCR; TCRdb keeps only in-frame clonotypes and omits some of them. This table holds 150,000 to 200,000 clones, around four fifths found once. The TCR was taken from a woman between 25 and 40 years old in good health and CMV-seropositive. The rearrangement uses TRBV11-2 and TRBJ2-1; TRBD1 agrees at 7 bases. The sample consisted of PBMCs. The CDR3 spells CASSLGKLGQFYNEQFF. In DNA, the CDR3 is TGTGCCAGCAGCTTAGGGAAGCTGGGACAGTTCTACAATGAGCAGTTCTTC.